This T cell receptor beta chain is from a study of T-cell reconstitution after alpha-beta-depleted transplantation in children. Study-wide points: It was surviving recipient T cells and thymic progenitors that gave some patients high TCRbeta diversity at day 60. Several hundred expanded graft clones reportedly supplied alpha-beta T cells about two months after transplant. Once a year had passed after transplant, T-cell counts and diversity came mostly from newly produced T cells.

CDR1 and CDR2 from the germline V gene are KGHSH and LQKENI. Trimming cost V 2 bases and J 7 bases, with 9 bases left between them. CDR3 length: 13 amino acids. The authors prepared the TCRbeta library with unique molecular identifiers. In TCRdb, the PCR reads were re-called with MiXCR into one record per CDR3 protein. The sample has about 980,000 distinct CDR3 sequences, about 29% seen once; the top ten hold roughly 28%. This clonotype turned up a few times. Its antigen remains unidentified. The chain carries TRBV18 and TRBJ2-1, with a weak D call TRBD2 (5 bases). The material was PBMCs, mostly from graft donor cells, obtained 360 days after TCRalphabeta/CD19-depleted stem cell transplant. The clonotype was recovered from a boy in the first two years of life who had a stem cell transplant for SCID, so the T cells may come from the graft donor. The DNA of the CDR3 is TGTGCCAGCTCACCAACACTAGGAAATGAGCAGTTCTTC. As protein: CASSPTLGNEQFF.